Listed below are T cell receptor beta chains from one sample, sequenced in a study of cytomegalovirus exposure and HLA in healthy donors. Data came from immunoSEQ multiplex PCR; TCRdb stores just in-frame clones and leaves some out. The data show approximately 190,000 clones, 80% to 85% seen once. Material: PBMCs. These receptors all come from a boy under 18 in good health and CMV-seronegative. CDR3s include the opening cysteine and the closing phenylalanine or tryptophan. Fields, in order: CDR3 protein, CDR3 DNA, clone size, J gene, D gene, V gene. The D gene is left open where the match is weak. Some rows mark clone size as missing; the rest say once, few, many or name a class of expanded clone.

CATEDFHTDTQYF	TGTGCCACCGAGGATTTTCACACAGATACGCAGTATTTT	-	TRBJ2-3	-	TRBV27
CASSIGTVANYGYTF	TGTGCCAGCAGCATCGGGACAGTAGCTAACTATGGCTACACCTTC	once	TRBJ1-2	TRBD1	TRBV7-9
CASRPGQGPYGYTF	TGTGCCAGCAGACCCGGACAGGGACCCTATGGCTACACCTTC	-	TRBJ1-2	TRBD1	TRBV28
CASSSGSFGQFF	TGTGCCAGTTCTAGCGGGAGCTTCGGGCAGTTCTTC	-	TRBJ2-1	TRBD2	TRBV6-1
CATLGLAGRNTGELFF	TGTGCCACTTTGGGACTAGCGGGGAGGAACACCGGGGAGCTGTTTTTT	-	TRBJ2-2	TRBD2	TRBV2
CASSFIGQTNTEAFF	TGTGCCAGCAGCTTTATTGGACAGACCAACACTGAAGCTTTCTTT	once	TRBJ1-1	-	TRBV5-5
CASSLGTGQGGETQYF	TGTGCCAGCAGCTTGGGGACAGGACAGGGAGGAGAGACCCAGTACTTC	-	TRBJ2-5	TRBD1	TRBV5-6
CASSDSAEAFF	TGTGCCAGCAGTGATTCGGCTGAAGCTTTCTTT	-	TRBJ1-1	-	TRBV6-1
CSVGGLAGAYEQYF	TGCAGCGTAGGCGGACTAGCGGGGGCCTACGAGCAGTACTTC	-	TRBJ2-7	TRBD2	TRBV29-1
CAWNRGARFVNTEAFF	TGTGCCTGGAATCGTGGGGCACGATTTGTAAACACTGAAGCTTTCTTT	-	TRBJ1-1	-	TRBV30
CASSLVSLAFNNEQFF	TGTGCCAGCAGCTTAGTTTCGCTAGCGTTTAACAATGAGCAGTTCTTC	-	TRBJ2-1	-	TRBV11-2
CASSWRGRTGELFF	TGTGCCAGCAGTTGGAGGGGTCGTACCGGGGAGCTGTTTTTT	-	TRBJ2-2	-	TRBV27
CASSLGRDYGYTF	TGCGCCAGCAGCTTGGGGAGGGACTATGGCTACACCTTC	-	TRBJ1-2	-	TRBV5-1
CASTQDRGMGNEQFF	TGCGCCAGCACGCAGGACAGGGGAATGGGGAATGAGCAGTTCTTC	-	TRBJ2-1	TRBD1	TRBV5-1
CASSPQDRSHQPQHF	TGTGCCAGCAGTCCTCAGGACAGGAGCCATCAGCCCCAGCATTTT	once	TRBJ1-5	TRBD1	TRBV6-5
CASSQPAGRSGTEAFF	TGCGCCAGCAGCCAACCAGCGGGAAGGTCGGGCACTGAAGCTTTCTTT	-	TRBJ1-1	-	TRBV4-1
CASSEQGGTDTQYF	TGTGCCAGCAGTGAACAGGGCGGCACAGATACGCAGTATTTT	-	TRBJ2-3	-	TRBV6-1
CASSLDTGSSTDTQYF	TGTGCCAGCAGCTTAGATACAGGATCTAGCACAGATACGCAGTATTTT	-	TRBJ2-3	-	TRBV7-9
CASSFRRRIGNQPQHF	TGTGCCAGCAGTTTTAGGCGCAGGATAGGCAATCAGCCCCAGCATTTT	-	TRBJ1-5	-	TRBV28
CASSQGTGEDGYTF	TGCGCCAGCAGCCAAGGGACAGGGGAAGATGGCTACACCTTC	few	TRBJ1-2	TRBD1	TRBV4-3
CASSFITGSEQYF	TGCGCCAGCAGCTTCATCACAGGGTCCGAGCAGTACTTC	-	TRBJ2-7	-	TRBV5-1
CASSPGRRNEPQHF	TGTGCCAGCTCACCTGGGCGGAGGAATGAGCCCCAGCATTTT	-	TRBJ1-5	-	TRBV18
CASSSDRGSYEQYF	TGTGCCAGCAGTTCGGACAGGGGCTCCTACGAGCAGTACTTC	-	TRBJ2-7	TRBD1	TRBV27
CASSVAGTYGYTF	TGTGCCAGCAGCGTAGCGGGGACATATGGCTACACCTTC	-	TRBJ1-2	-	TRBV9
CASSPRWGLEANEKLFF	TGTGCCAGCAGCCCTCGGTGGGGCCTTGAAGCTAATGAAAAACTGTTTTTT	-	TRBJ1-4	-	TRBV9
CASSPREVRTQYF	TGTGCCAGTAGTCCGCGGGAGGTGAGAACGCAGTATTTT	-	TRBJ2-3	TRBD2	TRBV19
CASRPQGSGGYEQYF	TGTGCCAGTAGACCCCAAGGTAGCGGGGGCTACGAGCAGTACTTC	-	TRBJ2-7	TRBD2	TRBV19
CASSELAGTGSYEQYF	TGTGCCAGCAGTGAATTGGCCGGGACAGGTTCCTACGAGCAGTACTTC	-	TRBJ2-7	TRBD1	TRBV2
CASSPPSGQGSYEQYF	TGTGCCAGCTCACCACCTTCGGGACAGGGCTCCTACGAGCAGTACTTC	-	TRBJ2-7	TRBD1	TRBV18
CASSPRGEQFF	TGTGCCAGCAGTCCTAGGGGAGAGCAGTTCTTC	-	TRBJ2-1	-	TRBV14
CASSGGTGGPAGELFF	TGCGCCAGCAGCGGAGGGACAGGGGGCCCCGCCGGGGAGCTGTTTTTT	-	TRBJ2-2	TRBD1	TRBV5-1
CAWSPWSGRTLTGELFF	TGTGCCTGGAGTCCATGGAGCGGGAGGACTTTGACCGGGGAGCTGTTTTTT	-	TRBJ2-2	TRBD2	TRBV30
CASSPRAGDEQYF	TGTGCCAGCAGTCCGAGGGCCGGAGATGAGCAGTACTTC	-	TRBJ2-7	-	TRBV6-1
CASGLTQGLSMNTEAFF	TGTGCTAGTGGTTTAACCCAGGGTCTTTCCATGAACACTGAAGCTTTCTTT	-	TRBJ1-1	-	TRBV12-5
CASGTSGRAVEQYF	TGTGCCAGCGGAACTAGCGGGAGGGCGGTGGAGCAGTACTTC	-	TRBJ2-7	TRBD2	TRBV28
CASSGYRGMDEKLFF	TGTGCCAGCAGTGGATACAGGGGGATGGACGAAAAACTGTTTTTT	-	TRBJ1-4	TRBD1	TRBV25-1